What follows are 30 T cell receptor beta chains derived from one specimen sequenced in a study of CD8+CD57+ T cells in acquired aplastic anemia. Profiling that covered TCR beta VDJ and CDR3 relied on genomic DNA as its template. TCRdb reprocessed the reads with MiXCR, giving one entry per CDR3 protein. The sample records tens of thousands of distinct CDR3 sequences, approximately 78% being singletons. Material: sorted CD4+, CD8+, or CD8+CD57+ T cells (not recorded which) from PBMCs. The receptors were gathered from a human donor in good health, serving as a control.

CDR3 bases: TGTGCCAGCAGTGATAAGAACAGGGTAGAACAGACCCAGTACTTC. Its translation: CASSDKNRVEQTQYF. This sequence joins TRBV2 and TRBJ2-5, with D maybe TRBD1 (6 bases). Trimming took 3 bases from V and 6 from J, leaving 17 bases between them. CDR1 is SNHLY and CDR2 is FYNNEI in the germline V gene. CDR3 length: 15 residues.

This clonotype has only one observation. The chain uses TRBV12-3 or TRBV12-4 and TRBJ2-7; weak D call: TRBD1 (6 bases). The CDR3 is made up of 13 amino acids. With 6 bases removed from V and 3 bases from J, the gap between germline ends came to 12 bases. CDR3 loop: CASRVTGNYEQYF. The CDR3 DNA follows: TGTGCCAGCAGGGTTACAGGGAACTACGAGCAGTACTTC.

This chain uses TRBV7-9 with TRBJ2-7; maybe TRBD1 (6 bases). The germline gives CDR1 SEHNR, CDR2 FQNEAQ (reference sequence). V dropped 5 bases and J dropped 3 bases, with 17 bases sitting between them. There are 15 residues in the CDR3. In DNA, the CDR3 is TGTGCCAGCAGCCACGACCGGGACATCTTCTACGAGCAGTACTTC. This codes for CASSHDRDIFYEQYF.

CDR3 protein: CASQDRDNQPQHF. CDR3 nucleotides: TGCGCCAGTCAGGACAGGGATAATCAGCCCCAGCATTTT. The genes are TRBV10-2 and TRBJ1-5, with 8 bases identical to TRBD1. After removal of 9 bases from V and 4 bases from J, the junction contained 5 bases not matched to a gene. The germline gives CDR1 WSHSY, CDR2 SAAADI. The CDR3 contains 13 residues.

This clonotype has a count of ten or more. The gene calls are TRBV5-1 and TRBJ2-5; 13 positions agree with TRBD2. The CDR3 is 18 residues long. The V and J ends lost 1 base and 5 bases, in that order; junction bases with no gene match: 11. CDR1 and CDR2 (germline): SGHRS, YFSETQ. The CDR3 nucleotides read TGCGCCAGCAGCTTGTCGGGATTTGGACTAGCGGGAGTGGAGACCCAGTACTTC. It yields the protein CASSLSGFGLAGVETQYF.

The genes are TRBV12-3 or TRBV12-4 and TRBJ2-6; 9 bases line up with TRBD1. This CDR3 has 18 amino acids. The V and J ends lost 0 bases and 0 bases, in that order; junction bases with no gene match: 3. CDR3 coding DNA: TGTGCCAGCAGTTTAGCCGGACAGGGGAACTCTGGGGCCAACGTCCTGACTTTC. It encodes CASSLAGQGNSGANVLTF.

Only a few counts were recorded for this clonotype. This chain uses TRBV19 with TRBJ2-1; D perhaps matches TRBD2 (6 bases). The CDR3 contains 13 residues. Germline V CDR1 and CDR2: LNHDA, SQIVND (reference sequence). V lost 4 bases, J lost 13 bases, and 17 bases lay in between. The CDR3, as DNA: TGTGCCAGTAGTAAGAGGGACGGGACTGATCAGTTCTTC. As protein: CASSKRDGTDQFF.

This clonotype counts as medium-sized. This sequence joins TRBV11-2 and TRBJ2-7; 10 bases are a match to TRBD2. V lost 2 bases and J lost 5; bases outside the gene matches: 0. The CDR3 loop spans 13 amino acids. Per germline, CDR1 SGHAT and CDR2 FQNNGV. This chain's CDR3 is CASSLLAGDEQYF. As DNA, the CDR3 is TGTGCCAGCAGCTTACTAGCGGGAGACGAGCAGTACTTC.

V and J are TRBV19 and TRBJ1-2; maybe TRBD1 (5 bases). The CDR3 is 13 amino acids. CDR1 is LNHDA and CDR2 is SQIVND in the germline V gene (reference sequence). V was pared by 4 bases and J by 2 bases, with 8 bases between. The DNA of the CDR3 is TGTGCCAGTAGTACAGAGGGGAACTATGGCTACACCTTC. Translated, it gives CASSTEGNYGYTF.

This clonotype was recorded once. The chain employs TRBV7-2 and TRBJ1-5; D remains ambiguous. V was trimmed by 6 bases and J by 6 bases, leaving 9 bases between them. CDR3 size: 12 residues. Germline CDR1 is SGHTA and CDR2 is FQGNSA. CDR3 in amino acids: CASSRPGQPQHF. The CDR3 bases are TGTGCCAGCAGTCGCCCCGGTCAGCCCCAGCATTTT.

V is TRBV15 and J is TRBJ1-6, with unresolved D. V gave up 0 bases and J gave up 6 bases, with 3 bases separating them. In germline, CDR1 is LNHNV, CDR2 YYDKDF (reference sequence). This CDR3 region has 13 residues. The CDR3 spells CATSRDSNSPLHF. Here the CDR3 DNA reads TGTGCCACCAGCAGAGACAGTAATTCACCCCTCCACTTT.

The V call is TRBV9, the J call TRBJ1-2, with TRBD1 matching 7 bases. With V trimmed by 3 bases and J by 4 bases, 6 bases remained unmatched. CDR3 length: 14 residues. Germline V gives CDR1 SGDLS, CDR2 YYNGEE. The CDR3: CASSGTTGSYGYTF. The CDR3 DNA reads TGTGCCAGCAGCGGGACGACAGGGTCCTATGGCTACACCTTC.

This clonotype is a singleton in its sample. CDR3: CATSRDGGSGANVLTF. The CDR3 DNA reads as TGTGCCACCAGCAGAGATGGGGGGAGTGGGGCCAACGTCCTGACTTTC. V and J are TRBV15 and TRBJ2-6; D might be TRBD2 (6 bases). Between the trimmed V and J ends, which lost 0 bases and 3 bases, there was a span of 9 bases. The CDR3 length is 16 residues. Germline CDR1 is LNHNV and CDR2 is YYDKDF (reference sequence).

The CDR3 DNA sequence: TGCAGTGCTAGAGGCGGACCCGAAAAGTACGAGCAGTACTTC. Protein: CSARGGPEKYEQYF. The genes are TRBV20-1 and TRBJ2-7; D uncertain. This CDR3 has 14 residues. CDR1 DFQATT and CDR2 SNEGSKA come from the germline V gene (reference sequence). Trimming stripped 1 base from V and 4 bases from J, with 14 bases between.

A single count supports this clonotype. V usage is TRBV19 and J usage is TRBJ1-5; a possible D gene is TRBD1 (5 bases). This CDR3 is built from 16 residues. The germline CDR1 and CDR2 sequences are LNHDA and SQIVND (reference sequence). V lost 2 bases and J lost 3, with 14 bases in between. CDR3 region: CASSIIGTGPNQPQHF. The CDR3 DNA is TGTGCCAGTAGTATAATAGGGACGGGGCCCAATCAGCCCCAGCATTTT.

As DNA, the CDR3 is TGTGCCAGTAGAGCACGGGGGGAAGAGACCCAGTACTTC. Protein product: CASRARGEETQYF. The rearrangement links TRBV19 to TRBJ2-5, with TRBD2 matching over 7 bases. Trimming took 6 bases from V and 3 from J; bases not matched to a gene: 4. CDR3 length equals 13 residues. Germline V CDR1 and CDR2: LNHDA, SQIVND (reference sequence).

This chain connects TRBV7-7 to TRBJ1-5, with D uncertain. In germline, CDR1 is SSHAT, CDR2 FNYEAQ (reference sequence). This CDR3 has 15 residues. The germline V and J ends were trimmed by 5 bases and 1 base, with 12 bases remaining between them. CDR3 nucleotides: TGTGCCAGCAGCCGCGTGAAGGGAAGCAATCAGCCCCAGCATTTT. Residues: CASSRVKGSNQPQHF.

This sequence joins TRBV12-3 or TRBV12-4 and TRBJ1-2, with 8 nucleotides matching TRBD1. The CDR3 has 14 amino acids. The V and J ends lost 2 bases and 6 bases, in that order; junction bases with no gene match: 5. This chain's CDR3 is CASSLLRQGNGYTF. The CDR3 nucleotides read TGTGCCAGCAGTTTACTTCGACAGGGGAATGGCTACACCTTC.

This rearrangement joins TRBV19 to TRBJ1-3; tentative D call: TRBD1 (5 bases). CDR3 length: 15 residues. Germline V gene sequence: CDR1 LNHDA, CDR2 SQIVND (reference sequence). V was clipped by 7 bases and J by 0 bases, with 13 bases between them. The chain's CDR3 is CASTAGWYSGNTIYF. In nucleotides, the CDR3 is TGTGCCAGTACCGCAGGGTGGTACTCTGGAAACACCATATATTTT. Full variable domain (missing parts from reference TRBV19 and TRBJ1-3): DGGITQSPKYLFRKEGQNVTLSCEQNLNHDAMYWYRQDPGQGLRLIYYSQIVNDFQKGDIAEGYSVSREKKESFPLTVTSAQKNPTAFYLCASTAGWYSGNTIYFGEGSWLTVV.

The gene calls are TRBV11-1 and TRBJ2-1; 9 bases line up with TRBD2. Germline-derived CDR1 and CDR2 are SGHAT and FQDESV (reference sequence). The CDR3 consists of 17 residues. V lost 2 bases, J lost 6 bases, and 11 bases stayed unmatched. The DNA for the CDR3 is TGTGCCAGCAGCTTAAGAAGGGTTCTAGCGGGGAGCAATGAGCAGTTCTTC. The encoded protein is CASSLRRVLAGSNEQFF.

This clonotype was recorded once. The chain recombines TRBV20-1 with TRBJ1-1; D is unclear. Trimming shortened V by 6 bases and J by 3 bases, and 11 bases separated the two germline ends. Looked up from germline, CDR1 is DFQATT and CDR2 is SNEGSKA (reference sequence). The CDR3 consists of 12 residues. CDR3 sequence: CSALGWDTEAFF. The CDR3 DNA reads TGCAGTGCCCTAGGTTGGGACACTGAAGCTTTCTTT.

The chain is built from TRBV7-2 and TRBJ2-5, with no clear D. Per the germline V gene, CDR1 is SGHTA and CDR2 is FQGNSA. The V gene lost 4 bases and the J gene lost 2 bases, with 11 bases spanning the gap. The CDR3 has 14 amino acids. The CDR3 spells CASSSAVRQETQYF. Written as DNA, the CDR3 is TGTGCCAGCAGCTCTGCGGTTAGGCAAGAGACCCAGTACTTC.

This chain's CDR3 is CASSPTSSNQPQYF. For the CDR3, the DNA is TGTGCCAGCAGCCCGACAAGTAGCAATCAGCCCCAGTACTTC. The rearrangement links TRBV19 to TRBJ2-5; no reliable D call. The germline V gene encodes CDR1 LNHDA and CDR2 SQIVND (reference sequence). V was shortened by 9 bases and J by 9 bases, with 23 bases between the two germline ends. The CDR3 consists of 14 residues.

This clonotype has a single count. CDR3 in amino acids: CASSPRTEPHYNSPLHF. DNA for the CDR3: TGTGCCAGTAGTCCCCGGACAGAGCCCCACTATAATTCACCCCTCCACTTT. The chain has TRBV19 and TRBJ1-6; tentative D call: TRBD1 (6 bases). Per the germline V gene, CDR1 is LNHDA and CDR2 is SQIVND (reference sequence). Trimming shortened V by 5 bases and J by 3 bases, and 17 bases separated the two germline ends. CDR3 length: 17 amino acids. Drawing the rest from reference TRBV19 and TRBJ1-6, the complete variable domain is DGGITQSPKYLFRKEGQNVTLSCEQNLNHDAMYWYRQDPGQGLRLIYYSQIVNDFQKGDIAEGYSVSREKKESFPLTVTSAQKNPTAFYLCASSPRTEPHYNSPLHFGNGTRLTVT.

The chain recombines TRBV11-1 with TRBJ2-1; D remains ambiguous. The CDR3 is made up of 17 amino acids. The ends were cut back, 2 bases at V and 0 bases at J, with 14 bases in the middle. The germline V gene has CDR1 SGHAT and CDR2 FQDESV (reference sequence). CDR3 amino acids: CASSLTARLSSYNEQFF. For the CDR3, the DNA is TGTGCCAGCAGCTTAACCGCTCGGCTAAGCTCCTACAATGAGCAGTTCTTC.

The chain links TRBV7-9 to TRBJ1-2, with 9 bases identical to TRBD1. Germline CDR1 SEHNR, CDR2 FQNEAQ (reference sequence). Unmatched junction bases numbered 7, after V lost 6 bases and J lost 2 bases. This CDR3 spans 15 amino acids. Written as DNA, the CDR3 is TGTGCCAGCAGGGCCGGGACAGGGAGCAACTATGGCTACACCTTC. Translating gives CASRAGTGSNYGYTF. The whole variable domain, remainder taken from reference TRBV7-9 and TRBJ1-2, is DTGVSQNPRHKITKRGQNVTFRCDPISEHNRLYWYRQTLGQGPEFLTYFQNEAQLEKSRLLSDRFSAERPKGSFSTLEIQRTEQGDSAMYLCASRAGTGSNYGYTFGSGTRLTVV.

The DNA for the CDR3 is TGCAGCGTTGACACCGGGGCTTTCTTT. Its protein product is CSVDTGAFF. This rearrangement joins TRBV29-1 to TRBJ1-1, with D unresolved. V dropped 3 bases and J dropped 11 bases, with 7 bases sitting between them. Germline V CDR1 and CDR2: SQVTM, ANQGSEA. The CDR3 runs 9 residues. The whole variable domain, filled in from reference TRBV29-1 and TRBJ1-1, reads SAVISQKPSRDICQRGTSLTIQCQVDSQVTMMFWYRQQPGQSLTLIATANQGSEATYESGFVIDKFPISRPNLTFSTLTVSNMSPEDSSIYLCSVDTGAFFGQGTRLTVV.

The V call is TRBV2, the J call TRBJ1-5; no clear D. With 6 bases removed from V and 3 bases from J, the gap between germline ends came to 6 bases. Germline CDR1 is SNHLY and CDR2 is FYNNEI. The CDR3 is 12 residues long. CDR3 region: CASRGNNQPQHF. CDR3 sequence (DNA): TGTGCCAGCAGAGGAAACAATCAGCCCCAGCATTTT.

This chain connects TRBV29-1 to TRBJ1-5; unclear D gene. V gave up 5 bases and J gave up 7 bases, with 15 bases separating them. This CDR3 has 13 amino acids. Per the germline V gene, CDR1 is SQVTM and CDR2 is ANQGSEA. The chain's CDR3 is CSVSSQSEQPQHF. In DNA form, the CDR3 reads TGCAGCGTTAGTTCCCAGTCGGAACAGCCCCAGCATTTT.

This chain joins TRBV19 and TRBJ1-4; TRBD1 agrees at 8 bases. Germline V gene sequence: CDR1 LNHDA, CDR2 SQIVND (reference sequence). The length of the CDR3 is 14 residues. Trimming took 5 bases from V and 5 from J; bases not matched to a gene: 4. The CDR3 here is CASSRDRSNEKLFF. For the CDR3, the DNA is TGTGCCAGTAGTCGGGACAGGTCGAATGAAAAACTGTTTTTT.